This T cell receptor (beta chain) was recorded in a study of blood T cells in healthy people across ages. Investigators took around 10 milliliters of peripheral blood from every donor. Isolation per sample recovered at least 7 million PBMCs. Germline CDR1 is LNHNV and CDR2 is YYDKDF (reference sequence). This CDR3 has 14 residues. V was pared by 0 bases and J by 13 bases, with 16 bases between. The use of a sample-barcoded 5' primer and a J-beta primer mix characterized a second PCR of about 7 to 12 cycles. TCRdb reprocessed the 5' RACE reads via MiXCR and lists one record per CDR3 protein. Counted here are about 690,000 distinct CDR3 sequences, roughly two fifths occurring once; the ten biggest clones make up 30%.

The TCR was taken from an older man in good health. The sequencing sample was made of blood. The V call is TRBV15, the J call TRBJ2-1; D remains ambiguous. CDR3 nucleotide sequence: TGTGCCACCAGCAGAGACCCGGTACAAGAGATCCAGTTCTTC. Translated, it gives CATSRDPVQEIQFF.